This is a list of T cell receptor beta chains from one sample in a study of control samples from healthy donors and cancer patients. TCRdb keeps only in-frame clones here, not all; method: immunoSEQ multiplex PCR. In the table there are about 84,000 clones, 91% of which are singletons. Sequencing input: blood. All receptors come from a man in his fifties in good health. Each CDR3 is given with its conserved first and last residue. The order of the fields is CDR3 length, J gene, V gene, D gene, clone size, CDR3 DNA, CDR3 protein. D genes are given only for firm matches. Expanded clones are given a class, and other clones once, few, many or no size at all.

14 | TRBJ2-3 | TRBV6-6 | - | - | TGTGCCAGCAGTTACGGAGTGCTCACAGATACGCAGTATTTT | CASSYGVLTDTQYF
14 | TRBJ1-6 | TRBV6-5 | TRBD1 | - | TGTGTCAGCCGACAGGGACAGGAGAATTCACCCCTCCACTTT | CVSRQGQENSPLHF
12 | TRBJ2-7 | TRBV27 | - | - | TGTGCCAGCAGTCCCACGGTCGGCGAGCAGTACTTC | CASSPTVGEQYF
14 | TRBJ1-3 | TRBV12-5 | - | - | TGTGCTAGTGGTTTGACCGGGGCAGCAAACACCATATATTTT | CASGLTGAANTIYF
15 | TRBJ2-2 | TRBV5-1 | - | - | TGCGCCAGCAGGATGGGGGACTCTATCACCGGGGAGCTGTTTTTT | CASRMGDSITGELFF
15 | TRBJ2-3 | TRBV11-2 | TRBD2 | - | TGTGCCAGCAGCTCACTAGCGGGGGGGCCGGATACGCAGTATTTT | CASSSLAGGPDTQYF
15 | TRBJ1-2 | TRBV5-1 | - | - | TGCGCCAGCAGCTTGGGAGCCGCGACTAACTATGGCTACACCTTC | CASSLGAATNYGYTF
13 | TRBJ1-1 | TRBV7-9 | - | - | TGTGCCAGCAGCTCCACAGGGAACACTGAAGCTTTCTTT | CASSSTGNTEAFF
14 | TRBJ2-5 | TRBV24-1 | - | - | TGTGCCACCAGTGATTCGACCAGAAAAGAGACCCAGTACTTC | CATSDSTRKETQYF
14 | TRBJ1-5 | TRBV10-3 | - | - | TGTGCCATCAGTGAGTCCGGAGACAATCAGCCCCAGCATTTT | CAISESGDNQPQHF
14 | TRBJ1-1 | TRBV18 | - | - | TGTGCCAGCTCACCAGCCGGGAGACCAGAAGAAGCTTTCTTT | CASSPAGRPEEAFF
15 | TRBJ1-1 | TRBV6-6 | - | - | TGTGCCAGCAGTTACGGTGGGGTCCCGAACACTGAAGCTTTCTTT | CASSYGGVPNTEAFF
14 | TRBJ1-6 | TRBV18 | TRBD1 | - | TGTGCCAGCTCACCGGGCAGGGGGTCTTCACCCCTCCACTTT | CASSPGRGSSPLHF
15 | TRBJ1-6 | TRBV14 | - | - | TGTGCCAGCAGCCAGGTCTCCGGTAAAGGATCACCCCTCCACTTT | CASSQVSGKGSPLHF
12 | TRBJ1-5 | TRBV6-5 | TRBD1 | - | TGTGCCGGCCGGACAGGGGATCAGCCCCAGCATTTT | CAGRTGDQPQHF
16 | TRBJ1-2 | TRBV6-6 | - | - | TGTGCCAGCAGTTACTCGCCGAGCCTTACCCCATATGGCTACACCTTC | CASSYSPSLTPYGYTF
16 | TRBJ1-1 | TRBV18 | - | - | TGTGCCAGCTCACCAAAAACGGGTAGGGATGGCACTGAAGCTTTCTTT | CASSPKTGRDGTEAFF
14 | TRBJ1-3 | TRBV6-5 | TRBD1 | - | TGTGCCAGCAGAACGACAGGGGGCGCGGTCACCATATATTTT | CASRTTGGAVTIYF
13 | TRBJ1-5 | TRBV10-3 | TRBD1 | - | TGTGCCATCGGACAGGGGGCGAGGCAGCCCCAGCATTTT | CAIGQGARQPQHF
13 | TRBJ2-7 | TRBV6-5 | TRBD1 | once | TGTGCCAGGGGGGACAGGGGGGATTACGAGCAGTACTTC | CARGDRGDYEQYF
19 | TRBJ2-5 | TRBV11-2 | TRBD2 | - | TGTGCCAGCAGCTTAGTGCCTCTCAGGGTGGGGGGGAATCAAGAGACCCAGTACTTC | CASSLVPLRVGGNQETQYF
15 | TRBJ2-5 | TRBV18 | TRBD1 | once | TGTGCCAGCTCACCACGGGGGACAGGGGTCGAGACCCAGTACTTC | CASSPRGTGVETQYF
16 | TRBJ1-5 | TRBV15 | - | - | TGTGCCACCAGCAGAGATGGGGGGGCGCGGGGTCAGCCCCAGCATTTT | CATSRDGGARGQPQHF
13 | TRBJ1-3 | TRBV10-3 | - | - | TGTGCCACCGAACGGACCCTAGGAAACACCATATATTTT | CATERTLGNTIYF
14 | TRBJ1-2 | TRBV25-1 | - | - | TGTGCCAGCAGTGATTATATGAAGAACTATGGCTACACCTTC | CASSDYMKNYGYTF
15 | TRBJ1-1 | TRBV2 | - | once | TGTGCCAGCAGTGAAGCGGGCAGAGTGAACACTGAAGCTTTCTTT | CASSEAGRVNTEAFF
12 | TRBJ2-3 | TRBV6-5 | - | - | TGTGCCAGCAGTCTCTGGCAAAATACGCAGTATTTT | CASSLWQNTQYF
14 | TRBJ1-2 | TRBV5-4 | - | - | TGTGCCAGCAGCTTTAGGGCCGCCAGGGGCGGCTACACCTTC | CASSFRAARGGYTF
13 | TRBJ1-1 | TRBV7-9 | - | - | TGTGCCAGCAGCTTAGTACTGTCAGACGAAGCTTTCTTT | CASSLVLSDEAFF
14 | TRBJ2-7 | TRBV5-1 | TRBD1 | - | TGCGCCAGCAGCCCGGACAGGGGTGCCTACGAGCAGTACTTC | CASSPDRGAYEQYF
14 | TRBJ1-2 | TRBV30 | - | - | TGTGCCTGGAGTGTGGACAGTCTCCCCTATGGCTACACCTTC | CAWSVDSLPYGYTF
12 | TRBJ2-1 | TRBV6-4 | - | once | TGTGCCAGCAGTGCGCAGGGTAATGAGCAGTTCTTC | CASSAQGNEQFF
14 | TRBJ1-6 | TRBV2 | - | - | TGTGCCTTTCGGGGGCCAGGGGAAAATTCACCCCTCCACTTT | CAFRGPGENSPLHF
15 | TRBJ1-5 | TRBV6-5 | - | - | TGTGCCAGCACTATCGAAGAGGAGGAGGGCCAGCCCCAGCATTTT | CASTIEEEEGQPQHF
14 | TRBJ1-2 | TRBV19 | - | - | TGTGCCAGTACGCGGTCCAGCACTAACTATGGCTACACCTTC | CASTRSSTNYGYTF
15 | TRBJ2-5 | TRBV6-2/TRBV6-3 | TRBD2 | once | TGTGCCAGCAGTTACCCTGGACTAGCAGGAGAGACCCAGTACTTC | CASSYPGLAGETQYF
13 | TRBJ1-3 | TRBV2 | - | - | TGTGCCAGCATCCAGAGCTCTGGAAACACCATATATTTT | CASIQSSGNTIYF
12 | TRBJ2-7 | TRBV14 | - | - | TGTGCCAGCAGCCAAGGGTTCCACGAGCAGTACTTC | CASSQGFHEQYF
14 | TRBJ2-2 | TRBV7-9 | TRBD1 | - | TGTGCCAGCAGCTCTTCGACAGGGGCCGGGGAGCTGTTTTTT | CASSSSTGAGELFF
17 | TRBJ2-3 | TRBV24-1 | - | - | TGTGCCACCAGTGATTGGCAGGACGGGTTGGACACAGATACGCAGTATTTT | CATSDWQDGLDTDTQYF